Listed below are T cell receptor beta chains from one sample, sequenced in a study of brain T cells in children with intractable seizures. Data came from immunoSEQ multiplex PCR; TCRdb stores just in-frame clones and leaves some out. This table has about 340,000 clones, over 90% appearing once. The source was peripheral blood, collected 4 to 6 months after surgery. These receptors originate from a boy under two years old with tuberous sclerosis and intractable seizures. Both conserved end residues are part of each CDR3. The D gene is left open where the match is weak. Clone size is stated in some rows and not others, as once, few, many or a class when expanded.

V gene	D gene	J gene	clone size	CDR3 DNA	CDR3 protein
TRBV4-1	NA	TRBJ1-4	NA	TGCGCCAGCAGCCAAAATCACGGAGGAACTAATGAAAAACTGTTTTTT	CASSQNHGGTNEKLFF
TRBV9	NA	TRBJ1-1	NA	TGTGCCAGCAGCGTAGCTGGACAGAACACTGAAGCTTTCTTT	CASSVAGQNTEAFF
TRBV11-2	NA	TRBJ2-1	few	TGTGCCAGCAGCTTAACAAGGGGGGAGCAGTTCTTC	CASSLTRGEQFF
TRBV6-1	NA	TRBJ1-4	NA	TGTGCCAGCAGTGAAAATCCCGGGGGGAGAGTCGTGGCTAATGAAAAACTGTTTTTT	CASSENPGGRVVANEKLFF
TRBV21-1	NA	TRBJ1-2	NA	TGTGCCAGCAGCAAAGTTGGCCTCCACTATGGCTACACCTTC	CASSKVGLHYGYTF
TRBV27	TRBD1	TRBJ2-7	NA	TGTGCCAGCAGTGACCCAATTACAGGGGGCTCATTCGAGCAGTACTTC	CASSDPITGGSFEQYF
TRBV4-1	NA	TRBJ2-2	NA	TGCGCCAGCAGCCCTGTATTACTACAGGGTGGTAAAGAGGACACCGGGGAGCTGTTTTTT	CASSPVLLQGGKEDTGELFF
TRBV6-1	NA	TRBJ1-1	NA	TGTGCCAGCAGTGAACTCAGCTCGAGGGAAGCTTTCTTT	CASSELSSREAFF
TRBV11-3	TRBD1	TRBJ1-1	NA	TGTGCCAGCAGCTTCGGACAGGGGGCTGAAGCTTTCTTT	CASSFGQGAEAFF
TRBV6-5	NA	TRBJ2-5	NA	TGTGCCAGCAGTTTGTACGGTATGCAAGAGACCCAGTACTTC	CASSLYGMQETQYF
TRBV7-8	NA	TRBJ2-2	NA	TGTGCCAGCAGCTTTCGAACAGGGCAGAACACCGGGGAGCTGTTTTTT	CASSFRTGQNTGELFF
TRBV21-1	NA	TRBJ2-7	NA	TGTGCCAGCAGCAAAGCAACCACTTACGAGCAGTACTTC	CASSKATTYEQYF
TRBV15	NA	TRBJ2-7	NA	TGTGCCACCAGCAGAGACCCGACCTACGAGCAGTACTTC	CATSRDPTYEQYF
TRBV19	NA	TRBJ1-5	NA	TGTGCCAGTAGAAAAGGGGGGCCCAATCAGCCCCAGCATTTT	CASRKGGPNQPQHF
TRBV6-5	TRBD1	TRBJ2-3	NA	TGTGCCAGCAGGGGGACAGGGACAGATACGCAGTATTTT	CASRGTGTDTQYF
TRBV19	NA	TRBJ2-7	NA	TGTGCCAGTAGTATAGACAGGGCGGGCTACGAGCAGTACTTC	CASSIDRAGYEQYF
TRBV13	TRBD1	TRBJ2-7	NA	TGTGCCAGCAGCGCGCGCCGGGACAGGGGCTACGAGCAGTACTTC	CASSARRDRGYEQYF
TRBV30	NA	TRBJ1-1	NA	TGTGCCTGGAGTACTCTCGAGGGCACTGAAGCTTTCTTT	CAWSTLEGTEAFF
TRBV11-1	TRBD1	TRBJ1-1	NA	TGTGCCAGCAGCTTCCGGACAGGGATGATGAACACTGAAGCTTTCTTT	CASSFRTGMMNTEAFF
TRBV27	TRBD1	TRBJ1-1	NA	TGTGCCAGCAGTCTTTCCCGACAGGGCCCTGAAGCTTTCTTT	CASSLSRQGPEAFF
TRBV7-2	TRBD2	TRBJ2-3	NA	TGTGCCAGCAGTTCCCGGACTAGTGGGACAGATACGCAGTATTTT	CASSSRTSGTDTQYF
TRBV5-5	NA	TRBJ2-7	NA	TGTGCCAGCAGCTCCGCGGACAGGTGGGGGGCCTACGAGCAGTACTTC	CASSSADRWGAYEQYF
TRBV7-6	NA	TRBJ2-5	NA	TGTGCCAGCAGCTTAGAGTATGAGGGTGGGGAGACCCAGTACTTC	CASSLEYEGGETQYF
TRBV7-3	NA	TRBJ2-1	NA	TGTGCCAGCAGCTTAGTTTCCAGCGGCAACAATGAGCAGTTCTTC	CASSLVSSGNNEQFF
TRBV11-3	TRBD1	TRBJ2-1	NA	TGTGCCAGCAGCTTAGACGGACAGGGGCACAATGAGCAGTTCTTC	CASSLDGQGHNEQFF
TRBV2	NA	TRBJ1-1	NA	TGTGCCATCCCGGACAGAAACACTGAAGCTTTCTTT	CAIPDRNTEAFF
TRBV5-4	TRBD1	TRBJ1-6	NA	TGTGCCAGCAGCCTACGACAGGGGGCGGGTTCACCCCTCCACTTT	CASSLRQGAGSPLHF
TRBV9	TRBD2	TRBJ2-3	NA	TGTGCCAGCAGCGTAGCTAGCGGGGGGGCCACAGATACGCAGTATTTT	CASSVASGGATDTQYF
TRBV29-1	NA	TRBJ2-2	NA	TGCAGCGTTGAAGATCCAGACACCGGGGAGCTGTTTTTT	CSVEDPDTGELFF
TRBV2	TRBD1	TRBJ2-1	NA	TGTGCCAGCAGCTTAGACAGGGCGGCCTACAATGAGCAGTTCTTC	CASSLDRAAYNEQFF
TRBV24-1	NA	TRBJ2-5	NA	TGTGCCACCAGGGGACGGCAGTCGGAGACCCAGTACTTC	CATRGRQSETQYF
TRBV5-3	NA	TRBJ1-6	NA	TGTGCCAGAAGCTTGGAGCGTTCGTTCTTTAATTCACCCCTCCACTTT	CARSLERSFFNSPLHF
TRBV24-1	NA	TRBJ1-2	NA	TGTGCCACCAGTGACGCCTATGGCTACACCTTC	CATSDAYGYTF
TRBV7-2	TRBD2	TRBJ2-3	NA	TGTGCCAGCAGCTTAGGACTAGCGGGAAAAGATACGCAGTATTTT	CASSLGLAGKDTQYF
TRBV4-2	TRBD2	TRBJ2-7	NA	TGTGCCAGCAGCCAAGAACGGGGACTAGCTGAAGGACCCTACGAGCAGTACTTC	CASSQERGLAEGPYEQYF
TRBV10-3	TRBD1	TRBJ1-2	NA	TGTGCCACCGCACCCGGACAGGGCGGGGACTATGGCTACACCTTC	CATAPGQGGDYGYTF
TRBV9	TRBD2	TRBJ2-5	NA	TGTGCCAGCAGCGTCGGAGATCTAGCGGGGGCAGGGGAGACCCAGTACTTC	CASSVGDLAGAGETQYF
TRBV4-1	NA	TRBJ2-5	few	TGCGCCAGCAGCCAAGATGTCTTGAAGACCCAGTACTTC	CASSQDVLKTQYF
TRBV19	NA	TRBJ2-3	NA	TGTGCCAGTAGTATTTCAGATACGCAGTATTTT	CASSISDTQYF
TRBV7-6	NA	TRBJ2-2	NA	TGTGCCAGCAGCCCCCTATTGACCGCGAACACCGGGGAGCTGTTTTTT	CASSPLLTANTGELFF
TRBV27	NA	TRBJ2-1	once	TGTGCCAGCAGTTTATTGGGTGGGAGAGTCGATGAGCAGTTCTTC	CASSLLGGRVDEQFF
TRBV10-1	TRBD2	TRBJ2-2	few	TGCGCCAGCACCTCGACTAGCGGAGAACACCTGGGGACCGGGGAGCTGTTTTTT	CASTSTSGEHLGTGELFF
TRBV11-3	NA	TRBJ1-1	NA	TGTGCCAGCAGCAGTACAGTGTACACTGAAGCTTTCTTT	CASSSTVYTEAFF
TRBV2	NA	TRBJ1-3	NA	TGTGCCAGCAAGGTGGACTCTGGAAACACCATATATTTT	CASKVDSGNTIYF
TRBV12-5	TRBD2	TRBJ2-7	NA	TGTGCTAGTGGTTCGGCTAGCGGGAGATACGAGCAGTACTTC	CASGSASGRYEQYF
TRBV9	NA	TRBJ2-7	NA	TGTGCCAGCAGCGTAGGGGGTGGAGGAACCTACGAGCAGTACTTC	CASSVGGGGTYEQYF
TRBV27	NA	TRBJ1-1	NA	TGTGCCAGCAGTTTGGCCTGGGGCGGGGGAGCTTTCTTT	CASSLAWGGGAFF